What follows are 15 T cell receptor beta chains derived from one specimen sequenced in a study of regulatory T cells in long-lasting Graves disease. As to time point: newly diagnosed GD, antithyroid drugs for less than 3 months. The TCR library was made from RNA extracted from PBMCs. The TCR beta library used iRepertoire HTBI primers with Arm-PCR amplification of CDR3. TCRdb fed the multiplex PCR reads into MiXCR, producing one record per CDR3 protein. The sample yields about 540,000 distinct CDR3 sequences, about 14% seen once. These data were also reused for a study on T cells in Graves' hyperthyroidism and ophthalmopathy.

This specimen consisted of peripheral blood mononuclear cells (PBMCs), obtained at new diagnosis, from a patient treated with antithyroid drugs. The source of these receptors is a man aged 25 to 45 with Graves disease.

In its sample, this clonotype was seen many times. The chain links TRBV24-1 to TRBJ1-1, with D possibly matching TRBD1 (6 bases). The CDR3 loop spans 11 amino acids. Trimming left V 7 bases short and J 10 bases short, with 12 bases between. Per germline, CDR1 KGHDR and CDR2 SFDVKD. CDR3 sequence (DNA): TGTGCCACCAGCGAGGGGGGGGGAGCTTTCTTT. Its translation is CATSEGGGAFF.

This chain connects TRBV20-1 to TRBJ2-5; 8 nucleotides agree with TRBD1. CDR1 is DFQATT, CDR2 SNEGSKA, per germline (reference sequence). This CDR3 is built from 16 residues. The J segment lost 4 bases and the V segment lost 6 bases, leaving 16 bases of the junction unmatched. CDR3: CSALPRVGQALETQYF. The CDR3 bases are TGCAGTGCCCTCCCTCGGGTGGGACAGGCCTTAGAGACCCAGTACTTC.

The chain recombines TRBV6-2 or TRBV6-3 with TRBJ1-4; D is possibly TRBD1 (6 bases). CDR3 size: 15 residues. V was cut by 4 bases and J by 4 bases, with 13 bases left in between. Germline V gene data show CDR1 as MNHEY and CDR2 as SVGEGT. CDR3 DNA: TGTGCCAGCAGTTCACAGGGACCTTATAATGAAAAACTGTTTTTT. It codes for CASSSQGPYNEKLFF.

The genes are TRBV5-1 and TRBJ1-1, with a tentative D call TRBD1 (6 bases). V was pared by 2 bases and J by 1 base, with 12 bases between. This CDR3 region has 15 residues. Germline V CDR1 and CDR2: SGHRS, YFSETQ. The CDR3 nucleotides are TGCGCCAGCAGCTTAGGAACAGGGCCGAACACTGAAGCTTTCTTT. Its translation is CASSLGTGPNTEAFF.

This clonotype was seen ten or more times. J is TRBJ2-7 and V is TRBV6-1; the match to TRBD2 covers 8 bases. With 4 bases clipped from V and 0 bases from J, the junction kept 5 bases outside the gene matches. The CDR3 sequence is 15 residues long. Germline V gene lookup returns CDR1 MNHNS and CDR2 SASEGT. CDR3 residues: CASSVFSGNSYEQYF. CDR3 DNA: TGTGCCAGCAGTGTTTTTAGCGGGAACTCCTACGAGCAGTACTTC.

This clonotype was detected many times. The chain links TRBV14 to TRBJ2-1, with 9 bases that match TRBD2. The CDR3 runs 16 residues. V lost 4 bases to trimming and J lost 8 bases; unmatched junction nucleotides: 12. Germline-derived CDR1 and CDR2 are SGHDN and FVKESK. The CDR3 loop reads CASSRGTSRFMDEQFF. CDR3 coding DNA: TGTGCCAGCAGCCGCGGGACTAGCCGCTTTATGGATGAGCAGTTCTTC.

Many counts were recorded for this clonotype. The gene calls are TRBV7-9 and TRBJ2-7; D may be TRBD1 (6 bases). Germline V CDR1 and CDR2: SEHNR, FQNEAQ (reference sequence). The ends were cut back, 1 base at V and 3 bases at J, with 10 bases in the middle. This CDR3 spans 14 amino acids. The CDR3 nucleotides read TGTGCCAGCAGCTTAGGCCGGGACAACTACGAGCAGTACTTC. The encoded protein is CASSLGRDNYEQYF.

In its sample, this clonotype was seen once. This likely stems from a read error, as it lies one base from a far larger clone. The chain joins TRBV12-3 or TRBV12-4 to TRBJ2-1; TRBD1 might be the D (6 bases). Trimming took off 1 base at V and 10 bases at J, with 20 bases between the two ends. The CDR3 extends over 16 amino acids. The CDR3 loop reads CASSLGQGIPSYEQFF. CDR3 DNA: TGTGCCAGCAGTTTAGGGCAGGGGATCCCCTCCTACGAGCAGTTCTTC.

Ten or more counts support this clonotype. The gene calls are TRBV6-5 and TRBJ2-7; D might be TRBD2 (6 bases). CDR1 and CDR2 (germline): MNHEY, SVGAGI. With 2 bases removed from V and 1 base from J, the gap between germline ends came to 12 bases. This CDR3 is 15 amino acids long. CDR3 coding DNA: TGTGCCAGCAGTTACCGACCCGCGGGGTCCTACGAGCAGTACTTC. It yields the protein CASSYRPAGSYEQYF.

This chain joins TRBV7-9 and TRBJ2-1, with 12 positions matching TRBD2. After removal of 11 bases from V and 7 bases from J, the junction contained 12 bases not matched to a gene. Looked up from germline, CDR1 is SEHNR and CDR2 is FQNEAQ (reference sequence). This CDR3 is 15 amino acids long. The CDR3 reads CAAGASGRERNEQFF. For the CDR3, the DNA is TGTGCCGCTGGGGCTAGCGGGAGGGAGAGGAATGAGCAGTTCTTC.

The CDR3: CASSISGGFSGANVLTF. The CDR3 DNA sequence: TGTGCCAGTAGTATATCCGGGGGGTTCTCTGGGGCCAACGTCCTGACTTTC. The V gene is TRBV19, the J gene TRBJ2-6, with 7 bases that match TRBD2. Per germline, CDR1 LNHDA and CDR2 SQIVND (reference sequence). This CDR3 comprises 17 residues. J gave up 0 bases and V 2 bases, and 4 bases lay outside the gene matches.

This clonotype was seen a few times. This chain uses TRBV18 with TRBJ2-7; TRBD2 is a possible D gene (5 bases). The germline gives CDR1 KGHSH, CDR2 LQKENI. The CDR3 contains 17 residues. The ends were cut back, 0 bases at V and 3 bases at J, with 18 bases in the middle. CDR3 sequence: CASSPPDSPEVFYEQYF. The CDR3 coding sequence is TGTGCCAGCTCACCACCGGACTCTCCGGAAGTATTCTACGAGCAGTACTTC.

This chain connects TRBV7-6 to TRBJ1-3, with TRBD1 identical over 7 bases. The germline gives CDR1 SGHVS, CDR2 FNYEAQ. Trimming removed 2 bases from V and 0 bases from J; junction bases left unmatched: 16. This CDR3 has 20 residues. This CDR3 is CASSLPKAWDGTVSGNTIYF. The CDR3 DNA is TGTGCCAGCAGCTTACCTAAGGCCTGGGATGGGACAGTCTCTGGAAACACCATATATTTT.

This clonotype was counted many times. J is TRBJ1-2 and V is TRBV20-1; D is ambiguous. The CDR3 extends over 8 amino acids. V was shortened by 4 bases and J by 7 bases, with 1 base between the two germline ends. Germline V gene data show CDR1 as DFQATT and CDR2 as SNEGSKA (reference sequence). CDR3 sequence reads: CSATGYTF. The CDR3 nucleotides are TGCAGTGCTACTGGCTACACCTTC.

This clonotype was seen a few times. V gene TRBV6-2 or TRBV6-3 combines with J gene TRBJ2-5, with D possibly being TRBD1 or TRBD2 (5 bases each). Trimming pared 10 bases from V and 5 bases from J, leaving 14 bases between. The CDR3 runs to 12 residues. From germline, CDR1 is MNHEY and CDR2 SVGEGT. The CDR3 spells CATRDEGETQYF. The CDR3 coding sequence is TGTGCCACCCGGGATGAGGGGGAGACCCAGTACTTC.